This TCR beta chain was recorded in a study of control samples from healthy donors and cancer patients. Libraries were prepared by immunoSEQ multiplex PCR; TCRdb keeps only in-frame clonotypes and omits some of them. The sample holds under 200,000 clones, 94% seen once. V gave up 5 bases and J gave up 2 bases, with 12 bases separating them. Germline CDR1 is LNHDA and CDR2 is SQIVND (reference sequence). The CDR3 is made up of 14 amino acids. This clone was observed a single time. The source of this sequence is a woman in her thirties or forties in good health. V and J are TRBV19 and TRBJ1-2; D remains unclear. Sequencing used blood. CDR3 in DNA: TGTGCCAGTAGTCCACAGACCCACAACTATGGCTACACCTTC. This translates into CASSPQTHNYGYTF.